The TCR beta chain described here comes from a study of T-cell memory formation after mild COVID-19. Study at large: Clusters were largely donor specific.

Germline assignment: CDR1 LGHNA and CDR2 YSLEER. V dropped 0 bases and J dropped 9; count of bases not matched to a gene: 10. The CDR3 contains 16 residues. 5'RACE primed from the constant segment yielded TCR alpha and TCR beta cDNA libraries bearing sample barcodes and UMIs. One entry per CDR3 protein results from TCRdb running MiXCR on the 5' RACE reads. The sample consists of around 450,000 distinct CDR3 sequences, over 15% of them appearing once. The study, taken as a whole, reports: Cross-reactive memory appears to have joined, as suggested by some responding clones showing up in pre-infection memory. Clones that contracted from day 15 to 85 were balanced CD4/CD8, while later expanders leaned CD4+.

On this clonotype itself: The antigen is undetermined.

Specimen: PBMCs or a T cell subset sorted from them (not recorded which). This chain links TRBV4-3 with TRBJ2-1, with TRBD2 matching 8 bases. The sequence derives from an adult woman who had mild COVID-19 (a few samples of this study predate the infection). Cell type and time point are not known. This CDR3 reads CASSQDMSGRPPEQFF. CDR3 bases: TGCGCCAGCAGCCAAGATATGAGCGGGAGACCCCCTGAGCAGTTCTTC.